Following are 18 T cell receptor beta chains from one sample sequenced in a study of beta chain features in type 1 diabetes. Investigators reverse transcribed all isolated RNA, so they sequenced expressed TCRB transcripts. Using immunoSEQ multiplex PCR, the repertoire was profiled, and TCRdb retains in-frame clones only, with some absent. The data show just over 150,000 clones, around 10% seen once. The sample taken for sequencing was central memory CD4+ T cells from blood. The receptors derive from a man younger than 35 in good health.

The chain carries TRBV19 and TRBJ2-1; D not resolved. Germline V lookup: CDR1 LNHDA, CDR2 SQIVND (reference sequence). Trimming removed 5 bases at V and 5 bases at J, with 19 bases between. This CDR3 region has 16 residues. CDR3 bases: TGTGCCAGTAGTGTAACACAGTGGAGATCCCACAATGAGCAGTTCTTC. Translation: CASSVTQWRSHNEQFF.

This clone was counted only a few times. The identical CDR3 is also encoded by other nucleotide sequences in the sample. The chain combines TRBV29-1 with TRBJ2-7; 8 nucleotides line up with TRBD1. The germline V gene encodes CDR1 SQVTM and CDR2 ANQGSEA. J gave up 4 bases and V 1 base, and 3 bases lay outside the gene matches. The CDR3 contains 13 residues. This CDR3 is CSVEGTGRYEQYF. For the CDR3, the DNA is TGCAGCGTTGAAGGGACAGGGAGATACGAGCAGTACTTC.

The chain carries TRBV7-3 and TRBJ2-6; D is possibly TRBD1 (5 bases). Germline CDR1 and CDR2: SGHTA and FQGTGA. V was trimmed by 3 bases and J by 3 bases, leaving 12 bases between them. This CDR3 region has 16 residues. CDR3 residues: CASSFGAGYGANVLTF. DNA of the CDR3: TGTGCCAGCAGCTTTGGGGCAGGGTATGGGGCCAACGTCCTGACTTTC.

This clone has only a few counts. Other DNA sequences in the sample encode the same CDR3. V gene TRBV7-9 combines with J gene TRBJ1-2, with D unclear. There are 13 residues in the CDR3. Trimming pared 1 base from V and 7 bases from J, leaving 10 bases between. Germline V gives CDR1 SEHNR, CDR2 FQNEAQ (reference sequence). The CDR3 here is CASSLGLSGGYTF. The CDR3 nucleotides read TGTGCCAGCAGCTTAGGGCTAAGCGGTGGCTACACCTTC.

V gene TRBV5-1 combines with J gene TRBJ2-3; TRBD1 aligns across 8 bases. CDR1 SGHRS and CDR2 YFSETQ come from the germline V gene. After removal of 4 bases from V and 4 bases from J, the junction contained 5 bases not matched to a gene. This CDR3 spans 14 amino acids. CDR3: CASSPRTGPDTQYF. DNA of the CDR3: TGCGCCAGCAGCCCGCGGACAGGGCCAGATACGCAGTATTTT.

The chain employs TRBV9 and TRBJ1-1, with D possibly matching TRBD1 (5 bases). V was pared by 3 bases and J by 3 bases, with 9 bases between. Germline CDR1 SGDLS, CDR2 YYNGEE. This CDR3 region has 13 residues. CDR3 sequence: CASSEGSYTEAFF. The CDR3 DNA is TGTGCCAGCAGCGAGGGGTCGTACACTGAAGCTTTCTTT.

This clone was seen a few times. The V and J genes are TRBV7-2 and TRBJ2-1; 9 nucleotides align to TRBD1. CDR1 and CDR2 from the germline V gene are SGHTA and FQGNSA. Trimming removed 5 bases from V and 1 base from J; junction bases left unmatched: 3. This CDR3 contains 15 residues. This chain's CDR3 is CASSRDRASYNEQFF. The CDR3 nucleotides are TGTGCCAGCAGCCGGGACAGGGCATCCTACAATGAGCAGTTCTTC.

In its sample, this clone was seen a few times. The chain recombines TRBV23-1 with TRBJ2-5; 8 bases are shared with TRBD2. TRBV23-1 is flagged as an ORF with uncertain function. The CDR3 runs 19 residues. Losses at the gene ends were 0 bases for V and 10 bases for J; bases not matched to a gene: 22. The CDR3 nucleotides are TGCGCCAGCAGTCAATCGATTTTAATCCCTAGAGCGGGAGATTTTCTCCAGTACTTC. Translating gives CASSQSILIPRAGDFLQYF.

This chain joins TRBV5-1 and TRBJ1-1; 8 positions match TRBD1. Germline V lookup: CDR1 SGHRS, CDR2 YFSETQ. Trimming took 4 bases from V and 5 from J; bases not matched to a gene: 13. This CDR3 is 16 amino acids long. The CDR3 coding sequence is TGCGCCAGCAGCCCGACAGGGGTGGAGATTAGGACTGAAGCTTTCTTT. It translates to CASSPTGVEIRTEAFF.

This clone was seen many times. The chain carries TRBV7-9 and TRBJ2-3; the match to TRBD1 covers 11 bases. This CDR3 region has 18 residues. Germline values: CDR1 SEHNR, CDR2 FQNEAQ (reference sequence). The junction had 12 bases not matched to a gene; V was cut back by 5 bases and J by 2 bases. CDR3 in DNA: TGTGCCAGCAGCCCCCCACCGTGGACAGGGGGCCTCACAGATACGCAGTATTTT. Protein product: CASSPPPWTGGLTDTQYF. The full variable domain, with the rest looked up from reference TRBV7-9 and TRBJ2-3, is DTGVSQNPRHKITKRGQNVTFRCDPISEHNRLYWYRQTLGQGPEFLTYFQNEAQLEKSRLLSDRFSAERPKGSFSTLEIQRTEQGDSAMYLCASSPPPWTGGLTDTQYFGPGTRLTVL.

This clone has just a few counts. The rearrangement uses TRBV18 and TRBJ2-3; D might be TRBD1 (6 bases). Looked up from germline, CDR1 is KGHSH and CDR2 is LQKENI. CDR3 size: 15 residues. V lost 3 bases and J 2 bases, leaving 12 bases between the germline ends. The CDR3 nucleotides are TGTGCCAGCTCACCCCCCGACAGGAACACAGATACGCAGTATTTT. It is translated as CASSPPDRNTDTQYF. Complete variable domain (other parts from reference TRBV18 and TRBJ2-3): NAGVMQNPRHLVRRRGQEARLRCSPMKGHSHVYWYRQLPEEGLKFMVYLQKENIIDESGMPKERFSAEFPKEGPSILRIQQVVRGDSAAYFCASSPPDRNTDTQYFGPGTRLTVL.

The CDR3 region has the DNA TGTGCCAGCAAGGTATACGAGCAGTACTTC. Translated: CASKVYEQYF. The rearrangement links TRBV28 to TRBJ2-7; D call uncertain. The CDR3 has 10 residues. V lost 7 bases and J lost 4, with 5 bases in between. Germline assignment: CDR1 MDHEN and CDR2 SYDVKM.

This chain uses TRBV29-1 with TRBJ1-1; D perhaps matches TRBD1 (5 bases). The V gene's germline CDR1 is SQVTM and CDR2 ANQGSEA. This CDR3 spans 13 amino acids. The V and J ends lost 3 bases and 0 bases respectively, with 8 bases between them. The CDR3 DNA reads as TGCAGCGTTGAGGGACCGATGAACACTGAAGCTTTCTTT. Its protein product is CSVEGPMNTEAFF.

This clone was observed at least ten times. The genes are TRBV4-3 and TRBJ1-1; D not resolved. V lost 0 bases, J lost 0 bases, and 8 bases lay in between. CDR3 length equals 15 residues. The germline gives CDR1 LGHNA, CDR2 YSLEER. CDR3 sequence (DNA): TGCGCCAGCAGCCAAGATGCTCAGGTGAACACTGAAGCTTTCTTT. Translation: CASSQDAQVNTEAFF.

This chain's CDR3 is CASSLSRGYGYTF. As DNA, the CDR3 is TGTGCCAGCAGTTTATCCAGGGGGTATGGCTACACCTTC. V gene TRBV28 combines with J gene TRBJ1-2; 7 bases map to TRBD1. The germline V gene has CDR1 MDHEN and CDR2 SYDVKM. There are 13 residues in the CDR3. Trimming took 1 base from V and 5 from J; bases not matched to a gene: 1.

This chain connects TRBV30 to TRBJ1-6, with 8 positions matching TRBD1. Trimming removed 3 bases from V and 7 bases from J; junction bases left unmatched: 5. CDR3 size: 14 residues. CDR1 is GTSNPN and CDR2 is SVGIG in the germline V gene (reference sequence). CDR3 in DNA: TGTGCCTGGAGGGGACAGGCCATAAATTCACCCCTCCACTTT. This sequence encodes CAWRGQAINSPLHF.

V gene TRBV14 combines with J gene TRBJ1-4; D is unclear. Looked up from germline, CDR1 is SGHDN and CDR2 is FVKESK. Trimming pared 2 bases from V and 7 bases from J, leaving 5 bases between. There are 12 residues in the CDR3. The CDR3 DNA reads TGTGCCAGCAGCCAATTGGGTGAAAAACTGTTTTTT. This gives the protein CASSQLGEKLFF.

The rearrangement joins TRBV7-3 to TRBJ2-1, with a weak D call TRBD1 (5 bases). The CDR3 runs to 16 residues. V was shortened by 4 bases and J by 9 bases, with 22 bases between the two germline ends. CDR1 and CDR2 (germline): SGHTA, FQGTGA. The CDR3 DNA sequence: TGTGCCAGCAGCTCACAGGCAGTAGGAACGGTGGGTGAGCAGTTCTTC. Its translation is CASSSQAVGTVGEQFF.